The 8 T cell receptor beta chains below all came from one sample that was sequenced in a study of shared clonotypes between healthy human individuals. TCRdb keeps only in-frame clones here, not all; method: immunoSEQ multiplex PCR. The table records under 1,100,000 clones, about 75% of them present only once. The sample taken for sequencing was memory CD4+ T cells sorted from blood. Subset defined: CD45RA-negative fraction. The receptors were gathered from a young man in good health.

In its sample, this clone was seen once. The rearrangement uses TRBV2 and TRBJ1-6; 8 bases align to TRBD1. This CDR3 is 15 amino acids long. Trimming removed 5 bases from V and 6 bases from J; junction bases left unmatched: 6. Germline CDR1 is SNHLY and CDR2 is FYNNEI. Written as DNA, the CDR3 is TGTGCCAGCAGTCAGACAGGGGTAATTAATTCACCCCTCCACTTT. Amino acid sequence: CASSQTGVINSPLHF.

The V gene is TRBV6-1, the J gene TRBJ1-1; D ambiguous. The CDR3 covers 13 residues. CDR1 and CDR2 (germline): MNHNS, SASEGT. The V and J ends lost 7 bases and 1 base respectively, with 10 bases between them. The CDR3 DNA reads TGTGCCAGCACTTCCGACACGAACACTGAAGCTTTCTTT. This gives the protein CASTSDTNTEAFF.

The V and J genes are TRBV7-9 and TRBJ1-2; TRBD1 might be the D (5 bases). From germline, CDR1 is SEHNR and CDR2 FQNEAQ (reference sequence). This CDR3 has 13 residues. Trimming took off 2 bases at V and 13 bases at J, with 17 bases between the two ends. The chain's CDR3 is CASSLRDGLSFTF. The CDR3 nucleotides read TGTGCCAGCAGCTTAAGGGACGGACTGAGTTTCACCTTC.

The chain uses TRBV5-4 and TRBJ1-1; D gene ambiguous. Germline V gene sequence: CDR1 SGHNT, CDR2 YYREEE (reference sequence). V lost 3 bases and J lost 0, with 9 bases in between. The CDR3 extends over 14 amino acids. CDR3 in amino acids: CASSSLSLNTEAFF. The CDR3 nucleotides read TGTGCCAGCAGCTCCCTCAGCCTGAACACTGAAGCTTTCTTT.

The rearrangement joins TRBV11-2 to TRBJ1-1; D perhaps matches TRBD1 (5 bases). The germline V gene has CDR1 SGHAT and CDR2 FQNNGV. The V and J ends lost 5 bases and 4 bases respectively, with 17 bases between them. The CDR3 length is 15 residues. The CDR3 region is CASSPYSTGGTEAFF. The CDR3 region has the DNA TGTGCCAGCAGCCCCTACAGCACAGGAGGCACTGAAGCTTTCTTT.

CDR3 DNA sequence: TGCGCCAGCAGCTTGGTTCCGGGCACTGAAGCTTTCTTT. This encodes CASSLVPGTEAFF. The rearrangement uses TRBV5-1 and TRBJ1-1; D is uncertain. The CDR3 contains 13 residues. CDR1 SGHRS and CDR2 YFSETQ come from the germline V gene. The germline V and J ends were trimmed by 0 bases and 4 bases, with 7 bases remaining between them. Variable domain in full (rest from reference TRBV5-1 and TRBJ1-1): KAGVTQTPRYLIKTRGQQVTLSCSPISGHRSVSWYQQTPGQGLQFLFEYFSETQRNKGNFPGRFSGRQFSNSRSEMNVSTLELGDSALYLCASSLVPGTEAFFGQGTRLTVV.

This clone was detected ten times or more. V usage is TRBV5-1 and J usage is TRBJ2-2, with 9 bases aligning to TRBD1. Germline V gives CDR1 SGHRS, CDR2 YFSETQ. J gave up 4 bases and V 4 bases, and 8 bases lay outside the gene matches. CDR3 length: 16 residues. The CDR3 sequence is CASSPQQGAGTGELFF. CDR3 DNA: TGCGCCAGCAGCCCTCAACAGGGGGCCGGCACCGGGGAGCTGTTTTTT.

The chain recombines TRBV7-9 with TRBJ2-7; D is ambiguous. The CDR3 length is 14 residues. Trimming removed 5 bases at V and 0 bases at J, with 11 bases between. The germline V gene has CDR1 SEHNR and CDR2 FQNEAQ (reference sequence). As DNA, the CDR3 is TGTGCCAGCAGCCTTCTGGACCCCTCCTACGAGCAGTACTTC. Its translation is CASSLLDPSYEQYF.